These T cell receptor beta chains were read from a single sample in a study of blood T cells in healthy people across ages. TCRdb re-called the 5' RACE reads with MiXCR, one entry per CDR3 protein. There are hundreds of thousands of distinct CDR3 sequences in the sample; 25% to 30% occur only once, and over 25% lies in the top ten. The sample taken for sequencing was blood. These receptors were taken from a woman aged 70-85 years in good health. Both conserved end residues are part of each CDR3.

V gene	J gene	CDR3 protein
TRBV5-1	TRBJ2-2	CASSLEGGGVNTGELFF
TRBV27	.	CASKKYPATETQYF
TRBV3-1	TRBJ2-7	CASSQTAGNEQYF
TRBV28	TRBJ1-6	CASSLIVLNSPLHF
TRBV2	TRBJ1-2	CASSEEGTANYGYTF
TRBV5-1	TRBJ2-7	CASSLGSGTSGRDEQYF
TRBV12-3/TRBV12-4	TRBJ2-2	CASNLDSLITGELFF
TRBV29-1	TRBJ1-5	CSVMDSSNQPQHF
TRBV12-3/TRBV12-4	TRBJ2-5	CASSSSRTTQYF
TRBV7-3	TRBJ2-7	CASSSLAGPYEQYF
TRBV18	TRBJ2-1	CASSPNTGDEQFF
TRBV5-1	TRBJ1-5	CASSYPRGAQPQHF
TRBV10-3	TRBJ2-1	CAIRFGDRPYNGQFF
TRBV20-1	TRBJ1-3	CSARDSRLSGNTIYF
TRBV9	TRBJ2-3	CASSPHPSTDTQYF
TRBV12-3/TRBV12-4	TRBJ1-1	CASRPMGNTEAFF
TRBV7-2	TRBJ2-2	CASRRISGELFF
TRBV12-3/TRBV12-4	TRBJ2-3	CASSKGQGKSDTQYF
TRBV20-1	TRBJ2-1	CSAKTGSPPSSYNEQFF
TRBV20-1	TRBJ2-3	CSARADPTDTQYF
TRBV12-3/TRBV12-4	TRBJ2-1	CASSRRAYNEQFF
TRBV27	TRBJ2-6	CATAAAGANVLTF
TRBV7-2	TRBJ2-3	CASSLAGLTDTQYF
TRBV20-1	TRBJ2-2	CSARDSYSGLAGGVDTGELFF
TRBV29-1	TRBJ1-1	CSVDAWNTEAFF
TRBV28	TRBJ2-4	CASSGPGATKNIQYF
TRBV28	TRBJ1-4	CASWKPATNEKLFF
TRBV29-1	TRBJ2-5	CSAGTVQETQYF
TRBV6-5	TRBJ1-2	CASRWDSRYGYTF
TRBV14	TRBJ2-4	CASSQAGSKNIQYF
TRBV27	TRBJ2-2	CAGSSFPEKLFF
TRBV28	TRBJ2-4	CASSLLNKRTAKNIQYF
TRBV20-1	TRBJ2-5	CSAPGQYQETQYF
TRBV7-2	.	CASSLGGAGVETQYF
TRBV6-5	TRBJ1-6	CASSCPGGPDNSPLHF
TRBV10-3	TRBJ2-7	CAIRDGASYEQYF
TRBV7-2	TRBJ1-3	CASSFSLQGSGNTIYF
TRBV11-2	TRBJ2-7	CASSRDSATIYEQYF
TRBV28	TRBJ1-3	CASSSGRFGNTIYF
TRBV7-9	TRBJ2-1	CASSSRTAKGQDHNEQFF
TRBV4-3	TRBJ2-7	CASSLDKLSGQYF
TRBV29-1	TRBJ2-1	CSVEDREVNEQFF
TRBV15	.	CATSYRFPLRTSGKGEQFF
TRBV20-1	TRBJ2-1	CSARMEREKFF
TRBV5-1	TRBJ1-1	CASSLWRGSEAFF
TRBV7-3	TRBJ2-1	CASSSLGQGSYNEQFF
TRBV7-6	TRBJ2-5	CASSISGSTQYF
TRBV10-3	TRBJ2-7	CAATGGVNEQYF
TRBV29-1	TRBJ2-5	CSVERGGEETQYF
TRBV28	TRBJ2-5	CASSQPSGASGRETQYF
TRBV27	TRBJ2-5	CASSTPSETQYF
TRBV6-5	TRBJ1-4	CASSYSATGAHEKLFF
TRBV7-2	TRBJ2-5	CASTTGPQETQYF
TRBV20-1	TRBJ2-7	CSAGSLSSYEQYF
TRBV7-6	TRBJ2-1	CASSPGPGTYNEQFF
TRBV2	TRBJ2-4	CASQKSGAKNIQYF
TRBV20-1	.	CSAIRTSGSRNEQFF
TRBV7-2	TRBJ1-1	CASSLMVGTPNTEAFF